Listed below are T cell receptor beta chains from one sample, sequenced in a study of T cells in localized non-small cell lung cancer. Profiling relied on immunoSEQ multiplex PCR, and the TCRdb table lists in-frame clones only, not all of them. Among roughly 39,000 clones listed, roughly 77% were seen once. Material: PBMCs, obtained before any cancer treatment. The receptors were sampled from a woman aged 35 to 75 with stage II squamous cell lung carcinoma. Both conserved end residues are part of each CDR3. D genes are given only for firm matches. Size is omitted from some rows. Given values are once, few, many or a class for expanded clones.

j_call | d_call | v_call | clone_size | cdr3_nt | cdr3_aa
TRBJ2-2 | - | TRBV2 | once | TGTGCCAGCAGTGAAACTTTCCCGAACACCGGGGAGCTGTTTTTT | CASSETFPNTGELFF
TRBJ2-6 | - | TRBV28 | - | TGTGCCAGCAGTTCTACTAGGGGTCTCGAGGGGGCCAACGTCCTGACTTTC | CASSSTRGLEGANVLTF
TRBJ2-2 | TRBD2 | TRBV2 | - | TGTGCCAGCAGTGAGTTTGCAGCGGGGGGTGTCGGGGAGCTGTTTTTT | CASSEFAAGGVGELFF
TRBJ1-2 | - | TRBV4-1 | - | TGCGCCAGCAGCCAAGAGACTACACTGCTGGGTTCTGGCTACACCTTC | CASSQETTLLGSGYTF
TRBJ2-7 | TRBD1 | TRBV7-9 | - | TGTGCCAGCAGCTCTAGACAGGGTAGAACCTACGAGCAGTACTTC | CASSSRQGRTYEQYF
TRBJ1-2 | - | TRBV2 | - | TGTGCCAGCACCGCAGCCTATGGCTACACCTTC | CASTAAYGYTF
TRBJ1-2 | - | TRBV11-2 | - | TGTGCCAGCAGCTTAGAGGACTACACTAACTATGGCTACACCTTC | CASSLEDYTNYGYTF
TRBJ1-3 | TRBD1 | TRBV7-6 | - | TGTGCCAGCAGCTTAGGCGGGACAGGGGCTGGAAACACCATATATTTT | CASSLGGTGAGNTIYF
TRBJ1-4 | - | TRBV14 | - | TGTGCCAGCAGCCCGCCACGGGGGGCGCCTAATGAAAAACTGTTTTTT | CASSPPRGAPNEKLFF
TRBJ1-1 | - | TRBV19 | few | TGTGCCAGTAGTAGAAGGAATCGAGACACTGAAGCTTTCTTT | CASSRRNRDTEAFF
TRBJ2-3 | TRBD1 | TRBV9 | - | TGTGCCAGCAGCGTATCCGGACAGGCCATAGATACGCAGTATTTT | CASSVSGQAIDTQYF
TRBJ2-7 | TRBD1 | TRBV6-5 | - | TGTGCCAGCAGTTACAGGGACAGAACCTACGAGCAGTACTTC | CASSYRDRTYEQYF
TRBJ1-2 | TRBD1 | TRBV28 | - | TGTGCCAGCACCCTTCCGACAGGGTTGAGCTATGGCTACACCTTC | CASTLPTGLSYGYTF
TRBJ1-3 | TRBD1 | TRBV9 | - | TGTGCCAGCGCAGCGGGACAGGGTCTATTCTCTGGAAACACCATATATTTT | CASAAGQGLFSGNTIYF
TRBJ2-5 | TRBD1 | TRBV6-5 | - | TGTGCCAGCAACCCGACAGGGAGAGAGACCCAGTACTTC | CASNPTGRETQYF
TRBJ1-2 | - | TRBV19 | - | TGTGCCAGTAGTATTGGGCGGACTTATGGCTACACCTTC | CASSIGRTYGYTF
TRBJ1-2 | TRBD1 | TRBV19 | - | TGTGCCAGTAGTATATCTGGGACAGTCGAGTACTATGGCTACACCTTC | CASSISGTVEYYGYTF
TRBJ2-3 | - | TRBV15 | - | TGTGCCACCCGACGGGTTGGGGATACGCAGTATTTT | CATRRVGDTQYF
TRBJ1-2 | - | TRBV5-1 | - | TGCGCCAGCAGCCACCAAGTCGGGGAGGGCTATGGGGGCTACACCTTC | CASSHQVGEGYGGYTF
TRBJ1-1 | TRBD1 | TRBV5-1 | - | TGCGCCAGCAGCTCCGGGACAGGGTACACTGAAGCTTTCTTT | CASSSGTGYTEAFF
TRBJ2-5 | - | TRBV25-1 | - | TGTGCCAGCAGTGATGGGGGGAGAGAGACCCAGTACTTC | CASSDGGRETQYF
TRBJ2-1 | TRBD1 | TRBV7-9 | - | TGTGCCAGCAGCCAGGGACAGGCGGTGCTCAATGAGCAGTTCTTC | CASSQGQAVLNEQFF
TRBJ2-2 | TRBD2 | TRBV9 | few | TGTGCCAGCAGCGTGCCGCAAGCGGGACTCAACACCGGGGAGCTGTTTTTT | CASSVPQAGLNTGELFF
TRBJ2-5 | TRBD2 | TRBV19 | - | TGTGCCAGTAGTATGAACGGAGCGGGAGGAGGGGAGACCCAGTACTTC | CASSMNGAGGGETQYF
TRBJ2-1 | - | TRBV5-5 | once | TGTGCCAGCAGCTTAGGACTCAATGAGCAGTTCTTC | CASSLGLNEQFF
TRBJ2-2 | TRBD2 | TRBV2 | - | TGTGCCAGCAGTCTTATAGGAGCGGGGGCTAACACCGGGGAGCTGTTTTTT | CASSLIGAGANTGELFF
TRBJ2-7 | TRBD2 | TRBV6-5 | - | TGTGCCAGCAGTCTCTCGGGACTACCCTACGAGCAGTACTTC | CASSLSGLPYEQYF
TRBJ1-2 | TRBD1 | TRBV7-9 | - | TGTGCCAGCAGCCCAATGACAGGGACCCTTTTATTTGGCTACACCTTC | CASSPMTGTLLFGYTF
TRBJ1-2 | - | TRBV6-5 | - | TGTGCCAGCAGTCCACTCCGGAACTATGGCTACACCTTC | CASSPLRNYGYTF
TRBJ2-3 | TRBD2 | TRBV7-6 | - | TGTGCCAGCAGCTCCATAGCGGGCAGCACAGATACGCAGTATTTT | CASSSIAGSTDTQYF
TRBJ1-1 | TRBD1 | TRBV18 | - | TGTGCCAGCTCACCATTCTGGACAGGGATGAACACTGAAGCTTTCTTT | CASSPFWTGMNTEAFF
TRBJ2-3 | TRBD2 | TRBV9 | few | TGTGCCAGCAGCGTAGAGGCGGGAGGAGCGCAGTATTTT | CASSVEAGGAQYF
TRBJ2-3 | TRBD2 | TRBV6-6 | - | TGTGCCAGCAGTCCCCGCAAAGCGGGAGACACAGATACGCAGTATTTT | CASSPRKAGDTDTQYF
TRBJ1-1 | - | TRBV15 | - | TGTGCCACCAGCTCTCAGAGGGGGGGCTCTGAGGCTTTCTTT | CATSSQRGGSEAFF
TRBJ2-1 | TRBD1 | TRBV7-2 | - | TGTGCCAGCAGCTTAGGACAGGGGGATGAGCAGTTCTTC | CASSLGQGDEQFF
TRBJ2-2 | TRBD1 | TRBV5-1 | - | TGCGCCAGCAGCAAGGACAGGGCCGGCGGGGAGCTGTTTTTT | CASSKDRAGGELFF
TRBJ2-1 | - | TRBV28 | - | TGTGCCAGCAGTTTATCTGGTCTCTCCTACAATGAGCAGTTCTTC | CASSLSGLSYNEQFF
TRBJ2-7 | - | TRBV28 | - | TGTGCCAGCAGCCACGTAGACAGGTTCGGCGAGCAGTACTTC | CASSHVDRFGEQYF
TRBJ2-1 | TRBD2 | TRBV27 | - | TGTGCCAGCAGGGTACCGGGGGGGCATAACAATGAGCAGTTCTTC | CASRVPGGHNNEQFF
TRBJ2-2 | - | TRBV19 | once | TGTGCCAGTACCCTGAGAACCGGGGAGCTGTTTTTT | CASTLRTGELFF
TRBJ1-1 | - | TRBV6-1 | once | TGTGCCAGCAGCCCTGCGGGGGCATGGAACACTGAAGCTTTCTTT | CASSPAGAWNTEAFF
TRBJ1-4 | TRBD1 | TRBV18 | - | TGTGCCAGCTCATTCGGACAGGGGAAAAATGAAAAACTGTTTTTT | CASSFGQGKNEKLFF
TRBJ2-3 | - | TRBV21-1 | - | TGTGCCAGCACCAGAAGGACGGATCGTCTCACAGATACGCAGTATTTT | CASTRRTDRLTDTQYF
TRBJ2-1 | TRBD2 | TRBV7-9 | - | TGTGCCAGCAGCTCACTAGCGGGACCGCTCGATGAGCAGTTCTTC | CASSSLAGPLDEQFF
TRBJ1-3 | - | TRBV4-3 | once | TGCGCCAGCAGCCAAGGAACAGGGAAACTTTCTGGAAACACCATATATTTT | CASSQGTGKLSGNTIYF
TRBJ2-7 | - | TRBV5-5 | - | TGTGCCAGCAGCTTGAACCTGAGGGAGCAGTACTTC | CASSLNLREQYF
TRBJ2-4 | TRBD1 | TRBV14 | - | TGTGCCAGCAGCCAATTACCGGGACAGGGAAAAAACATTCAGTACTTC | CASSQLPGQGKNIQYF
TRBJ2-3 | - | TRBV7-5 | - | TGTGCCAGAAGCCCCCTTCCAGGGTGGACAGATACGCAGTATTTT | CARSPLPGWTDTQYF
TRBJ2-5 | - | TRBV5-1 | - | TGCGCCAGCTCCCGCAGGTACCAAGAGACCCAGTACTTC | CASSRRYQETQYF
TRBJ2-7 | TRBD2 | TRBV5-1 | - | TGCGCCAGCAGCTTGGGACTAGCGGGAGCCTGCGAGCAGTACTTC | CASSLGLAGACEQYF
TRBJ1-2 | - | TRBV28 | - | TGTGCCAGCAGTTTATCCGGGCGCACGGGGGGCTACACCTTC | CASSLSGRTGGYTF
TRBJ1-2 | - | TRBV19 | - | TGTGCCAGTAGTAGACCGGCCCCTAACTATGGCTACACCTTC | CASSRPAPNYGYTF
TRBJ1-5 | - | TRBV1 | - | TGCACCCCTCCAGGGCAGCTTAGCAATCAGCCCCAGCATTTT | CTPPGQLSNQPQHF